This T cell receptor (beta chain) was captured by sequencing in a study of blood T cell repertoires in COVID-19. Study-level background: In each case, the material was cDNA or gDNA derived from T cells, B-cell-depleted T cells, or PBMCs.

The CDR3 spans 15 residues. V shed 5 bases and J shed 6 bases, with 18 bases lying between them. Germline CDR1 and CDR2: MGHRA and YSYEKL. Measured with immunoSEQ multiplex PCR; TCRdb has only the in-frame clones, and not every one. The sample includes fewer than 400,000 clones, around 87% of them seen just once. The chain is built from TRBV4-1 and TRBJ2-3; D might be TRBD2 (6 bases). The sequencing sample was made of peripheral blood. The sequence came from a human donor in a cohort sampled during active COVID-19. The DNA of the CDR3 is TGCGCCAGCAGCTGGCGGGACCCTCCGCGGGATACGCAGTATTTT. Translated: CASSWRDPPRDTQYF.